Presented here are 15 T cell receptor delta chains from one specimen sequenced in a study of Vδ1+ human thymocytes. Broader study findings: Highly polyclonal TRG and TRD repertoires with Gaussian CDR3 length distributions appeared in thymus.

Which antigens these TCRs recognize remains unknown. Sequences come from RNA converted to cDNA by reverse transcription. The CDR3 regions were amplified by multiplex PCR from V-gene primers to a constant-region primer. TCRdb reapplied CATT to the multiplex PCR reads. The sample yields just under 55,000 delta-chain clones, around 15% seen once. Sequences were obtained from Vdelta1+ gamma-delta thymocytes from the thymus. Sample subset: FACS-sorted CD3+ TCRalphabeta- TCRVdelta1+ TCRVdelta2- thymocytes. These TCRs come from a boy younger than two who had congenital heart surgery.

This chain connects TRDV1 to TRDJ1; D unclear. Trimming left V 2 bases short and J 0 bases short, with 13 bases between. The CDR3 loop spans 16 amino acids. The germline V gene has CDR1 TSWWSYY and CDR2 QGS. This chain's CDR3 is CALGEKWACNTDKLIF. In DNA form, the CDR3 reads TGTGCTCTTGGGGAAAAGTGGGCCTGTAACACCGATAAACTCATCTTT.

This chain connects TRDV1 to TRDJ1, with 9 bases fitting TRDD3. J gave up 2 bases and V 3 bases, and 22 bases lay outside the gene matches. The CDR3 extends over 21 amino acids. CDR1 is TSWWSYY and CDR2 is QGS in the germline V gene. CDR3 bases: TGTGCTCTTGGGGACTCCGATGGCCGGGGATACGGGCGTCAAGATACCGATAAACTCATCTTT. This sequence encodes CALGDSDGRGYGRQDTDKLIF.

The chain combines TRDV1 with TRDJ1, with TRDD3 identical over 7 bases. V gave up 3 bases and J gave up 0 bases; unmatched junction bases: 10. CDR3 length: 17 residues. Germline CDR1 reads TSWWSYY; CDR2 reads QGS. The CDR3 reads CALGELSGDHYTDKLIF. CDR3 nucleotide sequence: TGTGCTCTTGGGGAGCTTTCGGGGGATCACTACACCGATAAACTCATCTTT.

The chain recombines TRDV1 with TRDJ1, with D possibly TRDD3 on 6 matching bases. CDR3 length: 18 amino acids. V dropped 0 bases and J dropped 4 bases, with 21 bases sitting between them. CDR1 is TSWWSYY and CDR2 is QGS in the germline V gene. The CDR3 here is CALGELVSTWGPIDKLIF. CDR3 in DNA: TGTGCTCTTGGGGAACTAGTCTCGACCTGGGGACCCATCGATAAACTCATCTTT.

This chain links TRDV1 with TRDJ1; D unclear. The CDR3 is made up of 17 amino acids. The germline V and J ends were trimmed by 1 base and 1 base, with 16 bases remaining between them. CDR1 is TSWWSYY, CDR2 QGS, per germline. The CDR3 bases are TGTGCTCTTGGGGAACCCTCTGGAGGACTCGTCACCGATAAACTCATCTTT. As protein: CALGEPSGGLVTDKLIF.

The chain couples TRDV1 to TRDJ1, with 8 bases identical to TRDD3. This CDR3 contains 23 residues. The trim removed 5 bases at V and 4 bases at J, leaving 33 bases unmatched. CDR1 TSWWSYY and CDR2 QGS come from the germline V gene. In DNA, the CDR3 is TGTGCTCTTGGGTCCCCCCCCCCTACAGGCGACCGGATGGGGGATCGGGTTAACGATAAACTCATCTTT. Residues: CALGSPPPTGDRMGDRVNDKLIF.

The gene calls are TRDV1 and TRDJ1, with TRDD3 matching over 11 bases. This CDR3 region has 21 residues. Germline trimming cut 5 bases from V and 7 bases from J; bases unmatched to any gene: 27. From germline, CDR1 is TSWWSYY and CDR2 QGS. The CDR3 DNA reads TGTGCTCTTGGGAGAGTCCCTTCTCCCTTACTGGGGGATAGTGGGAGGACTAAACTCATCTTT. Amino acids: CALGRVPSPLLGDSGRTKLIF.

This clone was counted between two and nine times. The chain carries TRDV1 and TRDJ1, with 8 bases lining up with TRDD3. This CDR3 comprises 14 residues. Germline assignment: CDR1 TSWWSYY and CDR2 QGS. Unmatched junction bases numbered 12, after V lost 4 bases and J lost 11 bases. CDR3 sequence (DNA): TGTGCTCTTGGGGGTGCCGGGGATACCCCATCTCTCATCTTT. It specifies CALGGAGDTPSLIF.

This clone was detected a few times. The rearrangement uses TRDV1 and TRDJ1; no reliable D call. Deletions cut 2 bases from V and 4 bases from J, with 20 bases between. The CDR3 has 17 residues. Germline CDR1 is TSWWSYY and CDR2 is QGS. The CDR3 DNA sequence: TGTGCTCTTGGGGAAGGAGTCGTACGTGGGTTCATCGATAAACTCATCTTT. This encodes CALGEGVVRGFIDKLIF.

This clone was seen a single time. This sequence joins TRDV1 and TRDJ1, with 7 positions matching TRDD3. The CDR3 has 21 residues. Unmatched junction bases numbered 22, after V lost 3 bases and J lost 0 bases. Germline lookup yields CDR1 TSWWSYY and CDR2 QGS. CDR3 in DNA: TGTGCTCTTGGGGAGCCATCGGTATTCGTGTGCCGGGATACTCACACCGATAAACTCATCTTT. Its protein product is CALGEPSVFVCRDTHTDKLIF.

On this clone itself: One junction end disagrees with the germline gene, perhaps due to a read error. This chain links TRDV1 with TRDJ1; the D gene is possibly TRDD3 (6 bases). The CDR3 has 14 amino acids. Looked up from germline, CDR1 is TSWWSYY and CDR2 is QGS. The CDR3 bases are TGTGCTCTTGGGGGTTTGGGGCGTACTGGGAAACTCACCTTT. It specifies CALGGLGRTGKLTF.

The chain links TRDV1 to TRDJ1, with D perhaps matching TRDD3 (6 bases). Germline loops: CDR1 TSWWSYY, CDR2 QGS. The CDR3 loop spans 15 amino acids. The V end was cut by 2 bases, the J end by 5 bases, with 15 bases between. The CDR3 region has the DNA TGTGCTCTTGGGGAATTCTGTGGGATAGGGGATAAACTCATCTTT. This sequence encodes CALGEFCGIGDKLIF.

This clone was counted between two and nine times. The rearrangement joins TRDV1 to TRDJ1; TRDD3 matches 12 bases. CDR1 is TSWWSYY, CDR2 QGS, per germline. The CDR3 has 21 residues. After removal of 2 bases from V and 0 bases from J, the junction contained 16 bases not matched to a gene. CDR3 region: CALGEALTLPWGIRYTDKLIF. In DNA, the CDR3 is TGTGCTCTTGGGGAAGCTCTCACCCTCCCCTGGGGGATACGGTACACCGATAAACTCATCTTT.

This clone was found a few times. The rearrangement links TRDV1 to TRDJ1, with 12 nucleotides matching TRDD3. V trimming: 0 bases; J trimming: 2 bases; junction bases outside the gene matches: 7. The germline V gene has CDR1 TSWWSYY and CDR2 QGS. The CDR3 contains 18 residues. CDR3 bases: TGTGCTCTTGGGGAACTCCGGACTGGGGGATACCAAACCGATAAACTCATCTTT. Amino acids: CALGELRTGGYQTDKLIF.

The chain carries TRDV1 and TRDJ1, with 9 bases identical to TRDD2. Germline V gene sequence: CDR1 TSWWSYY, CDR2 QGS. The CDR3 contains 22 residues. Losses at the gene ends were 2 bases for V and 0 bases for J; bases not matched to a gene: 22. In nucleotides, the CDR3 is TGTGCTCTTGGGGAAGGGCCTTCCTACAGGGACTGGGGAAGGGGGTACACCGATAAACTCATCTTT. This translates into CALGEGPSYRDWGRGYTDKLIF.